These 22 T cell receptor beta chains were all obtained from the same sample, sequenced in a study of blood T cell repertoires in COVID-19. Clones were read by immunoSEQ multiplex PCR, and TCRdb kept only the in-frame ones, dropping some. The sample holds some 120,000 clones; about 90% are singletons and the top ten take 0.88%. The sample taken for sequencing was peripheral blood. The receptor set was obtained from a woman between 50 and 59 years old with active or convalescent COVID-19.

The chain links TRBV3-1 (or the pseudogene TRBV3-2) to TRBJ2-3; TRBD2 is a possible D gene (5 bases). Trimming stripped 0 bases from V and 1 base from J, with 14 bases between. CDR3 length equals 17 residues. Germline CDR1 and CDR2: LGHDT and YNNKEL (reference sequence). The CDR3: CASSQDARRSRTDTQYF. The CDR3 DNA is TGTGCCAGCAGCCAAGATGCAAGGAGGAGCCGCACAGATACGCAGTATTTT.

The CDR3 sequence: CASSHGTSGRIGEQYF. For the CDR3, the DNA is TGTGCCAGCAGCCACGGGACTAGCGGGAGGATCGGCGAGCAGTACTTC. This chain joins TRBV3-1 (or the pseudogene TRBV3-2) and TRBJ2-7; TRBD2 agrees at 15 bases. The CDR3 runs to 16 residues. Trimming removed 3 bases from V and 6 bases from J; junction bases left unmatched: 6. CDR1 LGHDT and CDR2 YNNKEL come from the germline V gene (reference sequence).

The chain recombines TRBV7-3 with TRBJ2-7; D is uncertain. V was trimmed by 2 bases and J by 6 bases, leaving 8 bases between them. Germline CDR1 SGHTA, CDR2 FQGTGA. The CDR3 contains 12 residues. DNA of the CDR3: TGTGCCAGCAGCTTATTCCACGGCGAGCAGTACTTC. Amino acid sequence: CASSLFHGEQYF.

The V call is TRBV15, the J call TRBJ2-1, with TRBD1 as a possible D gene (6 bases). The V gene's germline CDR1 is LNHNV and CDR2 YYDKDF (reference sequence). Trimming stripped 3 bases from V and 6 bases from J, with 18 bases between. The CDR3 covers 16 residues. The CDR3 DNA follows: TGTGCCACCAGCAGGGTCGGTGGGGGCCAGGGCAATGAGCAGTTCTTC. This codes for CATSRVGGGQGNEQFF.

The chain joins TRBV29-1 to TRBJ2-1; no firm D call. The CDR3 is 15 amino acids. The germline V gene has CDR1 SQVTM and CDR2 ANQGSEA. V lost 6 bases and J lost 0, with 15 bases in between. The CDR3 sequence: CSVLFAWSSYNEQFF. CDR3 DNA: TGCAGCGTCCTTTTCGCCTGGAGCTCCTACAATGAGCAGTTCTTC.

CDR3 sequence: CASSPTGNTEAFF. CDR3 DNA: TGTGCCAGCAGCCCCACAGGGAACACTGAAGCTTTCTTT. V is TRBV7-2 and J is TRBJ1-1, with D perhaps matching TRBD1 (5 bases). The germline CDR1 and CDR2 sequences are SGHTA and FQGNSA. Trimming took 5 bases from V and 1 from J, leaving 8 bases between them. The CDR3 has 13 residues.

The V and J genes are TRBV25-1 and TRBJ2-2, with a possible D match to TRBD1 (7 bases). The germline gives CDR1 MGHDK, CDR2 SYGVNS. The CDR3 is 14 amino acids. The V and J ends lost 5 bases and 4 bases respectively, with 11 bases between them. The CDR3 bases are TGTGCCAGCAGTCGACAGGGAGGCACCGGGGAGCTGTTTTTT. It codes for CASSRQGGTGELFF.

The chain uses TRBV6-2 or TRBV6-3 and TRBJ2-7, with 9 bases aligning to TRBD2. Germline V gives CDR1 MNHEY, CDR2 SVGEGT. The ends lost 4 bases at V and 5 bases at J; junction bases unmatched: 0. This CDR3 has 12 residues. CDR3 DNA: TGTGCCAGCAGTTCTAGCGGGAACGAGCAGTACTTC. Encoded protein: CASSSSGNEQYF.

The chain couples TRBV19 to TRBJ1-1; possible D gene TRBD1, 5 bases. Trimming pared 5 bases from V and 1 base from J, leaving 14 bases between. The germline V gene has CDR1 LNHDA and CDR2 SQIVND (reference sequence). The CDR3 runs 15 residues. The chain's CDR3 is CASSPGQRRNTEAFF. In DNA, the CDR3 is TGTGCCAGTAGTCCCGGACAAAGGAGGAACACTGAAGCTTTCTTT.

This sequence joins TRBV7-8 and TRBJ1-4; no clear D gene. Germline-derived CDR1 and CDR2 are SGHVS and FQNEAQ. The CDR3 extends over 15 amino acids. V lost 1 base and J lost 7, with 13 bases in between. CDR3: CASSLVPSRVEKLFF. CDR3 DNA: TGTGCCAGCAGCTTAGTTCCCAGCCGGGTTGAAAAACTGTTTTTT.

This rearrangement joins TRBV12-3 or TRBV12-4 to TRBJ2-7, with D possibly TRBD2 on 6 matching bases. The CDR3 covers 11 residues. V shed 6 bases and J shed 4 bases, with 7 bases lying between them. The CDR3 sequence is CASRGTYEQYF. In DNA form, the CDR3 reads TGTGCCAGCAGAGGGACTTACGAGCAGTACTTC.

The genes are TRBV6-6 and TRBJ1-2; D unclear. This CDR3 has 12 amino acids. Per the germline V gene, CDR1 is MNHNY and CDR2 is SVGAGI (reference sequence). Trimming shortened V by 5 bases and J by 5 bases, and 9 bases separated the two germline ends. CDR3 DNA sequence: TGTGCCAGCAGTCCCGGACTATATGGCTACACCTTC. Translation: CASSPGLYGYTF.

The V and J genes are TRBV6-5 and TRBJ2-3, with 12 bases matching TRBD2. The ends lost 0 bases at V and 4 bases at J; junction bases unmatched: 2. This CDR3 contains 16 residues. CDR1 and CDR2 from the germline V gene are MNHEY and SVGAGI. This CDR3 reads CASSYSLAGGSDTQYF. CDR3 DNA sequence: TGTGCCAGCAGTTACTCGCTAGCGGGAGGGTCAGATACGCAGTATTTT.

This rearrangement joins TRBV3-1 (or the pseudogene TRBV3-2) to TRBJ1-4; tentative D call: TRBD1 (5 bases). This CDR3 region has 14 residues. V dropped 2 bases and J dropped 8 bases, with 12 bases sitting between them. Germline V lookup: CDR1 LGHDT, CDR2 YNNKEL (reference sequence). The CDR3 sequence: CASSQFDRREKLFF. DNA of the CDR3: TGTGCCAGCAGCCAATTTGACAGACGCGAAAAACTGTTTTTT.

This clone came up once. The chain carries TRBV12-3 or TRBV12-4 and TRBJ1-2; D is ambiguous. The CDR3 spans 11 residues. V lost 4 bases and J lost 7, with 7 bases in between. The CDR3 DNA reads as TGTGCCAGCAGTTCTCGGGGTGGCTACACCTTC. Protein product: CASSSRGGYTF.

The chain uses TRBV7-8 and TRBJ1-2, with D perhaps matching TRBD1 (6 bases). The germline gives CDR1 SGHVS, CDR2 FQNEAQ. V was pared by 3 bases and J by 4 bases, with 12 bases between. There are 14 residues in the CDR3. The CDR3 DNA sequence: TGTGCCAGCAGCTTTTTCCCGACAGGCTATGGCTACACCTTC. Its translation: CASSFFPTGYGYTF. The entire variable domain, with the rest obtained from reference TRBV7-8 and TRBJ1-2, is as follows: GAGVSQSPRYKVAKRGQDVALRCDPISGHVSLFWYQQALGQGPEFLTYFQNEAQLDKSGLPSDRFFAERPEGSVSTLKIQRTQQEDSAVYLCASSFFPTGYGYTFGSGTRLTVV.

The chain has TRBV6-6 and TRBJ2-3; 11 nucleotides line up with TRBD2. V lost 5 bases and J lost 2; bases outside the gene matches: 6. This CDR3 is built from 16 residues. Looked up from germline, CDR1 is MNHNY and CDR2 is SVGAGI (reference sequence). The DNA of the CDR3 is TGTGCCAGCAGTCGAGGGACTAGCGGCCTCACAGATACGCAGTATTTT. This translates into CASSRGTSGLTDTQYF.

The chain employs TRBV5-4 and TRBJ2-1; the D gene is possibly TRBD2 (6 bases). Germline V CDR1 and CDR2: SGHNT, YYREEE (reference sequence). V dropped 3 bases and J dropped 6 bases, with 7 bases sitting between them. The CDR3 contains 12 residues. The CDR3 spells CASSSTSNEQFF. The CDR3 DNA reads TGTGCCAGCAGCTCGACTAGCAATGAGCAGTTCTTC.

DNA for the CDR3: TGCGCCAGCAGCCTGCAGGGAACTAATGAAAAACTGTTTTTT. Amino acids: CASSLQGTNEKLFF. The chain couples TRBV4-3 to TRBJ1-4; D perhaps matches TRBD1 (5 bases). Per germline, CDR1 LGHNA and CDR2 YSLEER. CDR3 length equals 14 residues. Trimming cost V 4 bases and J 1 base, with 7 bases left between them.

This chain joins TRBV15 and TRBJ2-1, with D possibly TRBD1 on 7 matching bases. The CDR3 spans 14 residues. V lost 6 bases and J lost 6, with 15 bases in between. Germline CDR1 and CDR2: LNHNV and YYDKDF (reference sequence). CDR3 protein: CATRGTVGGNEQFF. As DNA, the CDR3 is TGTGCCACCAGAGGGACAGTGGGGGGCAATGAGCAGTTCTTC.

J is TRBJ2-1 and V is TRBV12-3 or TRBV12-4; D gene ambiguous. This CDR3 comprises 12 residues. V was pared by 8 bases and J by 5 bases, with 10 bases between. The CDR3 bases are TGTGCCAGCGCTGTTGGAGACAATGAGCAGTTCTTC. Protein product: CASAVGDNEQFF.

The V call is TRBV5-4, the J call TRBJ1-3, with D possibly being TRBD1 (5 bases). V lost 2 bases and J lost 0, with 9 bases in between. The CDR3 consists of 15 residues. The germline V gene has CDR1 SGHNT and CDR2 YYREEE (reference sequence). CDR3 in amino acids: CASSFRGASGNTIYF. The DNA for the CDR3 is TGTGCCAGCAGCTTTCGTGGGGCCTCTGGAAACACCATATATTTT.